Described below is a single TCR beta chain sequence and its context. This sample was included in a study of blood T cell repertoires in COVID-19. Study background: Italy, Spain and the United States were the sources of the convalescent and acute COVID-19 samples. PBMCs, B-cell-depleted T cells, or T cells provided the cDNA or gDNA that made up the material.

In the original processing: The authors estimated nucleated cell counts from reference gene primer amplification. Only in-frame clones appear in the TCRdb table, and some are missing; sequencing was by immunoSEQ multiplex PCR. For V, J and clone size, that table is used; D and trimming come from the DNA. The table shows around 35,000 clones, with around 87% occurring only once. This CDR3 has 12 residues. V lost 2 bases, J lost 4 bases, and 5 bases lay in between. Germline CDR1 reads SGHDN; CDR2 reads FVKESK. The receptor's source is a man aged 70 or older with acute or convalescent COVID-19. Material: peripheral blood. V is TRBV14 and J is TRBJ2-5; D gene uncertain. CDR3 sequence (DNA): TGTGCCAGCAGCCAATATCGAGAGACCCAGTACTTC. Translating gives CASSQYRETQYF.